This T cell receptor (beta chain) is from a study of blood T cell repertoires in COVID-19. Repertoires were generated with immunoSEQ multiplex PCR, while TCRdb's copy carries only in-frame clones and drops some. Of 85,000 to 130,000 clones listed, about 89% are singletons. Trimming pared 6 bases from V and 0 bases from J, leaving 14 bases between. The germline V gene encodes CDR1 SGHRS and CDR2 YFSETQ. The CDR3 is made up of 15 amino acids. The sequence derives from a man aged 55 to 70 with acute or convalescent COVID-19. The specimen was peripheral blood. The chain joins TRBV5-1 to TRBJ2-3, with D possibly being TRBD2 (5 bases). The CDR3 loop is CASNERTSSTDTQYF. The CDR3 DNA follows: TGCGCCAGCAACGAGCGGACCTCTAGCACAGATACGCAGTATTTT.